The 21 T cell receptor beta chains presented below share a single source sample, sequenced in a study of cytomegalovirus exposure and HLA in healthy donors. 13 Jbeta primers and 60 Vbeta primers were used for the PCR. Sequencing was performed with immunoSEQ multiplex PCR; in TCRdb, only in-frame clones are kept and a portion is missing. The repertoire holds approximately 93,000 clones, with approximately 64% as singletons. The specimen was PBMCs. The origin of the receptors is a boy aged 5-17 years in good health and CMV-seropositive.

The chain links TRBV4-1 to TRBJ2-2; 11 bases agree with TRBD2. Germline CDR1 MGHRA, CDR2 YSYEKL. V lost 2 bases and J lost 0; bases outside the gene matches: 2. The CDR3 loop spans 17 amino acids. CDR3: CASSQIAGGTNTGELFF. CDR3 sequence (DNA): TGCGCCAGCAGCCAAATAGCGGGGGGGACGAACACCGGGGAGCTGTTTTTT.

The chain links TRBV7-3 to TRBJ2-2; TRBD2 aligns across 8 bases. The V and J ends lost 3 bases and 1 base, in that order; junction bases with no gene match: 4. This CDR3 has 16 residues. Germline CDR1 is SGHTA and CDR2 is FQGTGA. CDR3 in amino acids: CASSFRLAKNTGELFF. CDR3 DNA sequence: TGTGCCAGCAGCTTTCGACTAGCGAAGAACACCGGGGAGCTGTTTTTT.

The genes are TRBV19 and TRBJ1-2; a possible D gene is TRBD1 (5 bases). The CDR3 covers 12 residues. Germline CDR1 LNHDA, CDR2 SQIVND (reference sequence). The V end was cut by 4 bases, the J end by 6 bases, with 9 bases between. The CDR3, as DNA: TGTGCCAGTAGTAAACAGGTGGATGGCTACACCTTC. Amino acids: CASSKQVDGYTF. Combining the CDR3 with reference TRBV19 and TRBJ1-2 gives the whole variable domain DGGITQSPKYLFRKEGQNVTLSCEQNLNHDAMYWYRQDPGQGLRLIYYSQIVNDFQKGDIAEGYSVSREKKESFPLTVTSAQKNPTAFYLCASSKQVDGYTFGSGTRLTVV.

The chain recombines TRBV6-5 with TRBJ1-5; 9 bases are a match to TRBD1. The CDR3 is made up of 15 amino acids. From germline, CDR1 is MNHEY and CDR2 SVGAGI. V trimming: 5 bases; J trimming: 2 bases; junction bases outside the gene matches: 4. CDR3 sequence reads: CASSNRGRGNQPQHF. The CDR3, as DNA: TGTGCCAGCAGTAACAGGGGGCGAGGCAATCAGCCCCAGCATTTT.

This clone has more than one count but fewer than ten. This rearrangement joins TRBV5-1 to TRBJ2-3; tentatively, D is TRBD1 (6 bases). This CDR3 has 14 amino acids. Per germline, CDR1 SGHRS and CDR2 YFSETQ. Trimming took off 8 bases at V and 4 bases at J, with 17 bases between the two ends. CDR3 DNA sequence: TGCGCCAGTTCTAACAGGGTAGCCGCAGATACGCAGTATTTT. The encoded protein is CASSNRVAADTQYF.

The CDR3 DNA is TGTGCCAGCAGTCCACAGGGCTATGCTAATGAAAAACTGTTTTTT. Protein: CASSPQGYANEKLFF. The chain links TRBV6-5 to TRBJ1-4, with D perhaps TRBD1 (6 bases). V was cut by 5 bases and J by 3 bases, with 13 bases left in between. In germline, CDR1 is MNHEY, CDR2 SVGAGI. The CDR3 extends over 15 amino acids.

Many counts were recorded for this clone. The chain is built from TRBV7-6 and TRBJ1-2, with 8 bases aligning to TRBD1. Germline assignment: CDR1 SGHVS and CDR2 FNYEAQ. The CDR3 runs to 13 residues. Losses at the gene ends were 5 bases for V and 6 bases for J; bases not matched to a gene: 5. CDR3 protein: CASSQGQGNGYTF. CDR3 in DNA: TGTGCCAGCAGCCAAGGACAGGGTAATGGCTACACCTTC.

This clone was recorded only once. CDR3 nucleotide sequence: TGCGCCAGCAGCCCGGGGGGGGGCGGGAGTCGGTACAATGAGCAGTTCTTC. It codes for CASSPGGGGSRYNEQFF. This chain joins TRBV5-1 and TRBJ2-1; 8 bases match TRBD2. The CDR3 is 17 amino acids. CDR1 SGHRS and CDR2 YFSETQ come from the germline V gene. With V trimmed by 4 bases and J by 4 bases, 13 bases remained unmatched. Drawing the rest from reference TRBV5-1 and TRBJ2-1, the complete variable domain is KAGVTQTPRYLIKTRGQQVTLSCSPISGHRSVSWYQQTPGQGLQFLFEYFSETQRNKGNFPGRFSGRQFSNSRSEMNVSTLELGDSALYLCASSPGGGGSRYNEQFFGPGTRLTVL.

This clone showed up just a few times. At one end, the junction sequence differs from germline, possibly due to a read error. The gene calls are TRBV5-4 and TRBJ1-2, with a weak D call TRBD1 (5 bases). This CDR3 region has 14 residues. Looked up from germline, CDR1 is SGHNT and CDR2 is YYREEE (reference sequence). The CDR3 DNA reads as TGTGCCAGCAGTTTGGTCGGGAGGGGCGATGGCTACACCTTC. It specifies CASSLVGRGDGYTF.

The chain joins TRBV4-3 to TRBJ1-2; TRBD1 agrees at 7 bases. Germline values: CDR1 LGHNA, CDR2 YSLEER. J was trimmed by 7 bases and V by 2 bases; bases with no gene match: 10. The CDR3 is made up of 15 amino acids. The CDR3 spells CASSQLAGGIAGYTF. DNA of the CDR3: TGCGCCAGCAGCCAACTTGCAGGGGGGATCGCTGGCTACACCTTC.

This chain uses TRBV9 with TRBJ2-7, with a possible D match to TRBD2 (6 bases). Trimming pared 3 bases from V and 6 bases from J, leaving 25 bases between. This CDR3 is 17 amino acids long. Germline CDR1 and CDR2: SGDLS and YYNGEE. CDR3 amino acids: CASSAGFVGDGTVEQYF. CDR3 sequence (DNA): TGTGCCAGCAGCGCCGGGTTTGTTGGGGACGGGACTGTCGAGCAGTACTTC.

The V call is TRBV5-1, the J call TRBJ1-4, with D possibly matching TRBD1 (5 bases). Germline CDR1 reads SGHRS; CDR2 reads YFSETQ. Trimming shortened V by 3 bases and J by 5 bases, and 8 bases separated the two germline ends. The CDR3 totals 13 residues. The CDR3 spells CASSYSGNEKLFF. The DNA for the CDR3 is TGCGCCAGCAGCTATTCAGGGAATGAAAAACTGTTTTTT.

This clone has only one observation. The rearrangement links TRBV9 to TRBJ2-3; a weak D match, TRBD2 (6 bases). V shed 0 bases and J shed 3 bases, with 11 bases lying between them. The CDR3 is 15 amino acids. The germline gives CDR1 SGDLS, CDR2 YYNGEE. CDR3 in DNA: TGTGCCAGCAGCGTAGAAGGAGGGCCAACAGATACGCAGTATTTT. Residues: CASSVEGGPTDTQYF. The complete variable domain, with remaining parts taken from reference TRBV9 and TRBJ2-3, reads DSGVTQTPKHLITATGQRVTLRCSPRSGDLSVYWYQQSLDQGLQFLIQYYNGEERAKGNILERFSAQQFPDLHSELNLSSLELGDSALYFCASSVEGGPTDTQYFGPGTRLTVL.

V usage is TRBV5-1 and J usage is TRBJ2-4; a weak D match, TRBD2 (5 bases). The CDR3 runs to 14 residues. The V end lost 5 bases, the J end lost 3 bases, and 12 bases lay between the germline ends. Germline lookup yields CDR1 SGHRS and CDR2 YFSETQ. The CDR3 spells CASRVGVGKNIQYF. In DNA form, the CDR3 reads TGCGCCAGCAGAGTCGGGGTGGGCAAAAACATTCAGTACTTC.

The chain combines TRBV7-3 with TRBJ2-2; TRBD1 might be the D (6 bases). The CDR3 spans 14 residues. The germline gives CDR1 SGHTA, CDR2 FQGTGA. V lost 6 bases and J 2 bases, leaving 10 bases between the germline ends. CDR3 DNA sequence: TGTGCCAGCAGGTGGACAGCCAACACCGGGGAGCTGTTTTTT. Its protein product is CASRWTANTGELFF.

This clone appeared a few times. This sequence joins TRBV6-1 and TRBJ2-2; no reliable D call. The CDR3 covers 12 residues. V dropped 5 bases and J dropped 2 bases, with 3 bases sitting between them. Germline V CDR1 and CDR2: MNHNS, SASEGT. CDR3 coding DNA: TGTGCCAGCAGTCATAACACCGGGGAGCTGTTTTTT. Translated: CASSHNTGELFF.

The rearrangement links TRBV30 to TRBJ1-1; TRBD1 is a possible D gene (5 bases). Germline CDR1 is GTSNPN and CDR2 is SVGIG (reference sequence). This CDR3 spans 13 amino acids. Trimming removed 6 bases at V and 4 bases at J, with 15 bases between. The CDR3: CACQAGVRTEAFF. The CDR3, as DNA: TGTGCCTGCCAGGCGGGGGTTCGCACTGAAGCTTTCTTT.

The genes are TRBV5-6 and TRBJ2-3; D may be TRBD2 (5 bases). The CDR3 is made up of 15 amino acids. Germline CDR1 and CDR2: SGHDT and YYEEEE. Trimming cost V 4 bases and J 1 base, with 13 bases left between them. The CDR3 is CASSRMGAGTDTQYF. In nucleotides, the CDR3 is TGTGCCAGCAGCCGGATGGGAGCGGGCACAGATACGCAGTATTTT.

The rearrangement uses TRBV7-9 and TRBJ1-1, with D tentatively TRBD1 (5 bases). This CDR3 has 13 amino acids. Trimming left V 6 bases short and J 3 bases short, with 11 bases between. CDR1 is SEHNR and CDR2 is FQNEAQ in the germline V gene (reference sequence). CDR3: CASRGVDYTEAFF. The CDR3, as DNA: TGTGCCAGCAGAGGGGTCGATTACACTGAAGCTTTCTTT. Using reference TRBV7-9 and TRBJ1-1 for the parts outside the CDR3, the full variable domain is DTGVSQNPRHKITKRGQNVTFRCDPISEHNRLYWYRQTLGQGPEFLTYFQNEAQLEKSRLLSDRFSAERPKGSFSTLEIQRTEQGDSAMYLCASRGVDYTEAFFGQGTRLTVV.

The V and J genes are TRBV7-3 and TRBJ2-1; 12 bases line up with TRBD2. V dropped 6 bases and J dropped 7; count of bases not matched to a gene: 16. CDR1 is SGHTA, CDR2 FQGTGA, per germline. This CDR3 has 18 residues. CDR3 in amino acids: CASSPAFGLAGNLNEQFF. The CDR3 coding sequence is TGTGCCAGCAGTCCGGCCTTTGGACTAGCGGGGAATTTGAATGAGCAGTTCTTC.

This clone was observed a few times. The genes are TRBV7-2 and TRBJ1-3, with D hard to call. The V gene's germline CDR1 is SGHTA and CDR2 FQGNSA. The V and J ends lost 3 bases and 0 bases respectively, with 12 bases between them. The CDR3 totals 16 residues. The CDR3 protein is CASSLRPGSSGNTIYF. CDR3 in DNA: TGTGCCAGCAGCTTGCGGCCGGGTTCCTCTGGAAACACCATATATTTT.